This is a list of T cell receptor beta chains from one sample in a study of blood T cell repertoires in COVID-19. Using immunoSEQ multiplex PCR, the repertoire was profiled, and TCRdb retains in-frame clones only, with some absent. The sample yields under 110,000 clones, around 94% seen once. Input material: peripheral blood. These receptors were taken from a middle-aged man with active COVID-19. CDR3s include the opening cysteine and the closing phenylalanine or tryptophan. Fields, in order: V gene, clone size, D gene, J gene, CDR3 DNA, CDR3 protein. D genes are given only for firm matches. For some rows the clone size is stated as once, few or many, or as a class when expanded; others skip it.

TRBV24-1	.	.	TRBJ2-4	TGTGCCATCAGGGGGGACAGTCTCTTCATAGCCAAAAACATTCAGTACTTC	CAIRGDSLFIAKNIQYF
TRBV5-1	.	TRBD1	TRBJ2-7	TGCGCCAGCAGCTTGGACGGGACAGCGTCCTACGAGCAGTACTTC	CASSLDGTASYEQYF
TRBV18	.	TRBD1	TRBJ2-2	TGTGCCAGCGGGCCCGGGACAGTTTCCCCCGGGGAGCTGTTTTTT	CASGPGTVSPGELFF
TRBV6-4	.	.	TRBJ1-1	TGTGCCAGCAGCGCCCAAGCGTGGAACACTGAAGCTTTCTTT	CASSAQAWNTEAFF
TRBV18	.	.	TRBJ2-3	TGTGCCAGCTCACCCGCGACAGGCCCCGCAGATACGCAGTATTTT	CASSPATGPADTQYF
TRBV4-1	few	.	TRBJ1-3	TGCGCCAGCAGCCAAGATGGTGGCAGGGCTGGAAACACCATATATTTT	CASSQDGGRAGNTIYF
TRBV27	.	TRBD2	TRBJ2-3	TGTGCCAGCAGTCCTAGCGGGAGTACTACAGATACGCAGTATTTT	CASSPSGSTTDTQYF
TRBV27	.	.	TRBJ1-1	TGTGCCAGCAGGCCAGGGGTTAGCACTGAAGCTTTCTTT	CASRPGVSTEAFF
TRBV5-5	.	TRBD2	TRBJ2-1	TGTGCCAGCAGCTTGACGTGGCGGGAGGCCTACAATGAGCAGTTCTTC	CASSLTWREAYNEQFF
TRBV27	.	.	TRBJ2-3	TGTGCCAGCAGTTTATCGTGGCGGCCTGCAGATACGCAGTATTTT	CASSLSWRPADTQYF
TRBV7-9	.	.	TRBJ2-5	TGTGCCAGCAGCTTTACCGGGATTCAAGAGACCCAGTACTTC	CASSFTGIQETQYF
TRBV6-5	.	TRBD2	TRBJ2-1	TGTGCCAGCAGTTCTAGCGGGAAAAACTACAATGAGCAGTTCTTC	CASSSSGKNYNEQFF
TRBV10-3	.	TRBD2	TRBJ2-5	TGTGCCATCAGTGAGGACGGGCGGGAGGGTCATTTGGAGACCCAGTACTTC	CAISEDGREGHLETQYF
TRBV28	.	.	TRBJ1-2	TGTGCCAGCAATGGAGGGTGGAAAAATGGCTACACCTTC	CASNGGWKNGYTF
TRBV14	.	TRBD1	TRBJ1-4	TGTGCCAGCAGCCAACAGACAGGGACTAATGAAAAACTGTTTTTT	CASSQQTGTNEKLFF